This TCR beta chain was sequenced during a study of blood T cell repertoires in COVID-19. CDR3 size: 13 residues. Looked up from germline, CDR1 is MNHEY and CDR2 is SMNVEV (reference sequence). Libraries were prepared by immunoSEQ multiplex PCR; TCRdb keeps only in-frame clonotypes and omits some of them. Among approximately 230,000 clones listed, 90% to 95% were seen once. Participants were placed into cohorts based on the clinical history they reported. Note on this clone: An end of the junction does not agree with germline; a read error may underlie this.

The receptor comes from a woman aged 18-29 years who had recovered from COVID-19. This rearrangement joins TRBV27 to TRBJ2-7; D may be TRBD2 (6 bases). Sequenced: PBMCs or T cells enriched from blood (not recorded which). The CDR3 DNA follows: TGTGCCAGCGGTTTAACGGGAGCGTACGAGCAGTACTTC. It yields the protein CASGLTGAYEQYF.